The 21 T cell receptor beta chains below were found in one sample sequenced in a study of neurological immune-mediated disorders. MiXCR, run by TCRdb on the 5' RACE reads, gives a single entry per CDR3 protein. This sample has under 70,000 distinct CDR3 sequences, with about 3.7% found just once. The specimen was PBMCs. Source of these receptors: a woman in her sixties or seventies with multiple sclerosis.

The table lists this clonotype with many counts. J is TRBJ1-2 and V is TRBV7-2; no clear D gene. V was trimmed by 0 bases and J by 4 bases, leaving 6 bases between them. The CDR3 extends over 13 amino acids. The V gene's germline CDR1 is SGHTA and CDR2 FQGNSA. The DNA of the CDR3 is TGTGCCAGCAGCTTAGCAGCAAGCTATGGCTACACCTTC. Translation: CASSLAASYGYTF.

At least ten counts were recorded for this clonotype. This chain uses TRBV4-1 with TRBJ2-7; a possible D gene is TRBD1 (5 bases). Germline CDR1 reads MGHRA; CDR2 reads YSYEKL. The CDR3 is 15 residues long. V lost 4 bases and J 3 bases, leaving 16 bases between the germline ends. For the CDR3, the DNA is TGCGCCAGCAGCCGCGCCCCCGGACACCGCTACGAGCAGTACTTC. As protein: CASSRAPGHRYEQYF.

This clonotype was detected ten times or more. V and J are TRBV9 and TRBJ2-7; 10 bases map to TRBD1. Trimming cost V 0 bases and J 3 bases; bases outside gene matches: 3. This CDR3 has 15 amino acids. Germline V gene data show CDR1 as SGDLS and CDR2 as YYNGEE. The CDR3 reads CASSVAGTGVYEQYF. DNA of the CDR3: TGTGCCAGCAGCGTAGCGGGGACAGGGGTCTACGAGCAGTACTTC.

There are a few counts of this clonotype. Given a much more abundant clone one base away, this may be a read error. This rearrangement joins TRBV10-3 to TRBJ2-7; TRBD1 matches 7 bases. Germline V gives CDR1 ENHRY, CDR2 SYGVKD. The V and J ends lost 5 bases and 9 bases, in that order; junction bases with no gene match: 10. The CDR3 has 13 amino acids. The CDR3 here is CAISRKGADGQYF. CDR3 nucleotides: TGTGCCATCAGTCGTAAGGGGGCGGACGGGCAGTACTTC.

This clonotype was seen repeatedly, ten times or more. CDR3 region: CSARGFRGARKNQPQHF. In nucleotides, the CDR3 is TGCAGTGCTAGAGGTTTTAGGGGGGCGAGGAAAAATCAGCCCCAGCATTTT. The rearrangement uses TRBV20-1 and TRBJ1-5, with D maybe TRBD1 (6 bases). CDR1 and CDR2 from the germline V gene are DFQATT and SNEGSKA (reference sequence). The CDR3 spans 17 residues. V gave up 1 base and J gave up 4 bases, with 20 bases separating them.

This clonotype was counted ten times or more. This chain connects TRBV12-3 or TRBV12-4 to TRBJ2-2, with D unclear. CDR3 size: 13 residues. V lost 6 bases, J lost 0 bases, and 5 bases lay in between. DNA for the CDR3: TGTGCCAGCAGATTCCCGAACACCGGGGAGCTGTTTTTT. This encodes CASRFPNTGELFF.

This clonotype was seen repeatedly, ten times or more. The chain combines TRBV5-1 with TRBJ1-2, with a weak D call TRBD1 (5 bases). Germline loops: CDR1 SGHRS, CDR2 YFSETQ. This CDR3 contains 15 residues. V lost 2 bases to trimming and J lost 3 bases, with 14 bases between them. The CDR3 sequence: CASSLLSWGHYGYTF. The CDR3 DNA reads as TGCGCCAGCAGCTTACTCAGTTGGGGCCACTATGGCTACACCTTC.

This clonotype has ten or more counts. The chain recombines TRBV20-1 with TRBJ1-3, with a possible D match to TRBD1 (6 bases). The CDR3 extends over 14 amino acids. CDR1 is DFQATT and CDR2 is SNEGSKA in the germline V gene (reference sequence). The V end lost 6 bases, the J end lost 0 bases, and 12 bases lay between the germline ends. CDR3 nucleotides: TGCAGTGCCAGACAGGAATACTCTGGAAACACCATATATTTT. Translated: CSARQEYSGNTIYF.

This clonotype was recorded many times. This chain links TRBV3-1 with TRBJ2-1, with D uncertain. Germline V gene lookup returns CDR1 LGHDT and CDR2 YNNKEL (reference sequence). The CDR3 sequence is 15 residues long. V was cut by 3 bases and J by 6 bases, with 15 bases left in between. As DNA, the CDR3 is TGTGCCAGCAGCCAGAGGAAGCTGATGAGCAATGAGCAGTTCTTC. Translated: CASSQRKLMSNEQFF.

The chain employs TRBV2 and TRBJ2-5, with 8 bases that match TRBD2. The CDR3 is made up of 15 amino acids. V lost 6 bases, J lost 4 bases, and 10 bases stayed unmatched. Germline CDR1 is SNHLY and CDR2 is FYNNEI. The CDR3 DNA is TGTGCCAGCAGAATACTAGCGGTAGGGGGAGAGACCCAGTACTTC. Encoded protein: CASRILAVGGETQYF.

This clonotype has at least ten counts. In nucleotides, the CDR3 is TGTGCCAGCAGCCTATGGCGGTATAGGACCTACAATGAGCAGTTCTTC. This gives the protein CASSLWRYRTYNEQFF. The chain is built from TRBV6-2 or TRBV6-3 and TRBJ2-1; D gene ambiguous. V shed 6 bases and J shed 2 bases, with 17 bases lying between them. The length of the CDR3 is 16 residues. CDR1 and CDR2 from the germline V gene are MNHEY and SVGEGT.

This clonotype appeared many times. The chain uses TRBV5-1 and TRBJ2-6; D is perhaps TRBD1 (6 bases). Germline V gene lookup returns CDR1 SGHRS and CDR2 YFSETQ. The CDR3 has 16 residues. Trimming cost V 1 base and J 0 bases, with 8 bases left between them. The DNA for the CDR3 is TGCGCCAGCAGCTTGCTAGGGGGCTCTGGGGCCAACGTCCTGACTTTC. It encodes CASSLLGGSGANVLTF. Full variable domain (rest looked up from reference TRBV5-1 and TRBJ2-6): KAGVTQTPRYLIKTRGQQVTLSCSPISGHRSVSWYQQTPGQGLQFLFEYFSETQRNKGNFPGRFSGRQFSNSRSEMNVSTLELGDSALYLCASSLLGGSGANVLTFGAGSRLTVL.

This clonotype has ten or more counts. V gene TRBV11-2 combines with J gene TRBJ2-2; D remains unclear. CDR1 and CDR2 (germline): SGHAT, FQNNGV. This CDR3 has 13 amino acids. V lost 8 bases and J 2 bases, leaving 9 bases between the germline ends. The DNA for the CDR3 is TGTGCCAGCTTCGGGCTCAACACCGGGGAGCTGTTTTTT. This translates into CASFGLNTGELFF.

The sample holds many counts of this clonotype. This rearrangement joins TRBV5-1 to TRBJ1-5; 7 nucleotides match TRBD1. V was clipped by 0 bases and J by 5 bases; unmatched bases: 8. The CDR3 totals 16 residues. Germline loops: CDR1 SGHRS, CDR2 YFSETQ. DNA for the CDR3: TGCGCCAGCAGCTTGGACCAACAGGGGCCCGATCAGCCCCAGCATTTT. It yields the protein CASSLDQQGPDQPQHF.

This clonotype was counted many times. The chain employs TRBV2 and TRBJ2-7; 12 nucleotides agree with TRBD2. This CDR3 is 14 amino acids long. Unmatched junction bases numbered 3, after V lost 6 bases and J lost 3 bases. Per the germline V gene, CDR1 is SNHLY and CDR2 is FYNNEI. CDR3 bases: TGTGCCAGCAGAGGGGGACTAGCGGGCTACGAGCAGTACTTC. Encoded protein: CASRGGLAGYEQYF.

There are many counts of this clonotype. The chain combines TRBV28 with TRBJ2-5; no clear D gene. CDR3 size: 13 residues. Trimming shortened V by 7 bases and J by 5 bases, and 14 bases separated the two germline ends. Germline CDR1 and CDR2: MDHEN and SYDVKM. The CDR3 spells CASNNWGCETQYF. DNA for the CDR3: TGTGCCAGCAATAATTGGGGTTGCGAGACCCAGTACTTC.

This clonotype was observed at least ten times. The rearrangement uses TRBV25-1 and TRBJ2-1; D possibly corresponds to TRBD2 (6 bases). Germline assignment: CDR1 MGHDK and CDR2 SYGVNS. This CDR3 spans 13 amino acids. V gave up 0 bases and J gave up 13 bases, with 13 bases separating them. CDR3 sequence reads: CASSEYAGGTQFF. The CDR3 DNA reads TGTGCCAGCAGTGAATACGCCGGAGGGACTCAGTTCTTC.

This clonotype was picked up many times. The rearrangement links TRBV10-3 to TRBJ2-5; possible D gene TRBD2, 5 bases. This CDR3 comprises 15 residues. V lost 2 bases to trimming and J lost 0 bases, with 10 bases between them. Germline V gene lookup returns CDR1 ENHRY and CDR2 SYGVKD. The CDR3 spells CAISEGSAYQETQYF. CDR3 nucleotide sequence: TGTGCCATCAGTGAGGGGAGTGCATACCAAGAGACCCAGTACTTC.

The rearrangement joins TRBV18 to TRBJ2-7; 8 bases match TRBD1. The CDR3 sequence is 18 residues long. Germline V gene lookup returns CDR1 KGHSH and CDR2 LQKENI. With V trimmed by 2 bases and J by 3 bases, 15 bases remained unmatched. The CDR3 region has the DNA TGTGCCAGCTCACCAATTGGGGGCGGGGACAGGCTGAACTACGAGCAGTACTTC. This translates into CASSPIGGGDRLNYEQYF.

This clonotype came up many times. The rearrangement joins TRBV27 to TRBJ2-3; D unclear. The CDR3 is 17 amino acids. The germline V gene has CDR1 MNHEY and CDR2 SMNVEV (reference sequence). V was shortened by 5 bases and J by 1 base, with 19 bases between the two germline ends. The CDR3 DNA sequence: TGTGCCAGCAGTCCCTCCGAAGGGAATCAGGGCACAGATACGCAGTATTTT. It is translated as CASSPSEGNQGTDTQYF.

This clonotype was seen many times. The CDR3 spells CSARVGVQQPQHF. CDR3 DNA: TGCAGTGCTAGGGTTGGGGTTCAGCAGCCCCAGCATTTT. The rearrangement uses TRBV20-1 and TRBJ1-5; D is ambiguous. Trimming left V 3 bases short and J 7 bases short, with 13 bases between. The CDR3 covers 13 residues. The germline CDR1 and CDR2 sequences are DFQATT and SNEGSKA (reference sequence).